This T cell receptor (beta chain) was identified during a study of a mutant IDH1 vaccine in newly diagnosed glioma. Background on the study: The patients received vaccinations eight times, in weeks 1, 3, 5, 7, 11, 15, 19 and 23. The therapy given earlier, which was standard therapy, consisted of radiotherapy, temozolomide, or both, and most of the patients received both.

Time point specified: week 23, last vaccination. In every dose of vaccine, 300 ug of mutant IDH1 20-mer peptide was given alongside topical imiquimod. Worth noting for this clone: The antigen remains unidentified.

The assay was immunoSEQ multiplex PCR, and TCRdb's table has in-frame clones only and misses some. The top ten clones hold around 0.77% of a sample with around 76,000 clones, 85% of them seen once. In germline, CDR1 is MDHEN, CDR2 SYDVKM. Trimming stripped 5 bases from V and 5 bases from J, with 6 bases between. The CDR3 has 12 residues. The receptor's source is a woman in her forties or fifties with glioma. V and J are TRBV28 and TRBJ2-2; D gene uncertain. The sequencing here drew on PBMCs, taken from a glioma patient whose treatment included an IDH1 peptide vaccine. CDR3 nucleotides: TGTGCCAGCAGTGTGAGAACCGGGGAGCTGTTTTTT. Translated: CASSVRTGELFF.